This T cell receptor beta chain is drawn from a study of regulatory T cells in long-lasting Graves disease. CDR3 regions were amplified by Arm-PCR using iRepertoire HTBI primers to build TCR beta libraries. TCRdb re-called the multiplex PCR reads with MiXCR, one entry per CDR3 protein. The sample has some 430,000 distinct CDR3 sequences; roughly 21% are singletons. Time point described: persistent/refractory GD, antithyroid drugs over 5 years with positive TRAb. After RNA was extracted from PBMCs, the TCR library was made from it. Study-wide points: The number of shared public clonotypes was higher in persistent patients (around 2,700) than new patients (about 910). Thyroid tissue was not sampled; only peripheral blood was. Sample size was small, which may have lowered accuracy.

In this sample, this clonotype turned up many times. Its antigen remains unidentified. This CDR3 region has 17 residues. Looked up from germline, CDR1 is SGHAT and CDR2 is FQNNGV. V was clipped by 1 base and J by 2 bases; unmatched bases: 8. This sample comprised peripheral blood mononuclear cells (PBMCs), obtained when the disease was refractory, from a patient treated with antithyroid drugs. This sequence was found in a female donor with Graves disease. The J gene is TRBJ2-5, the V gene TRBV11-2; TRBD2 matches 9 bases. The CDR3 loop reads CASSLGRLAGSQETQYF. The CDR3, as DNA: TGTGCCAGCAGCTTAGGGAGGCTAGCGGGGTCACAAGAGACCCAGTACTTC.